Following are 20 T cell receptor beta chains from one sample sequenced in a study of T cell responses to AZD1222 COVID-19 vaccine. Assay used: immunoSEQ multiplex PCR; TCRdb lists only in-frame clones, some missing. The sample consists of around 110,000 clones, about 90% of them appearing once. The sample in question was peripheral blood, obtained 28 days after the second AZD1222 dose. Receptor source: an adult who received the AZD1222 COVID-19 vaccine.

CDR3 amino acids: CASSAGRQTTDTQYF. The CDR3 bases are TGTGCCAGCAGTGCAGGACGGCAAACCACAGATACGCAGTATTTT. The chain recombines TRBV2 with TRBJ2-3; no clear D. The CDR3 is 15 residues long. CDR1 and CDR2 from the germline V gene are SNHLY and FYNNEI. V shed 4 bases and J shed 2 bases, with 13 bases lying between them.

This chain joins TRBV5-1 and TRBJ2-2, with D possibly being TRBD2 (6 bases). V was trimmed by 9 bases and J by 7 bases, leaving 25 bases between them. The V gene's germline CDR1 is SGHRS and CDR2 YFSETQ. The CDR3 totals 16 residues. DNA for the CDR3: TGCGCCACCACCCGACGGGAGTCAGGCGGTGACGGGGAGCTGTTTTTT. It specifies CATTRRESGGDGELFF.

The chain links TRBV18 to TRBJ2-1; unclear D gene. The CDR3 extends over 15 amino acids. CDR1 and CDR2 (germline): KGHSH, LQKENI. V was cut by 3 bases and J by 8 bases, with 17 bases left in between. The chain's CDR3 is CASSPLRSGHDEQFF. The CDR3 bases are TGTGCCAGCTCACCGCTGAGATCCGGTCACGATGAGCAGTTCTTC.

CDR3 in DNA: TGTGCCAGACTTACTAGCGGACGCTCCTACGAGCAGTACTTC. This codes for CARLTSGRSYEQYF. The J gene is TRBJ2-7, the V gene TRBV27, with TRBD2 matching 8 bases. V lost 9 bases to trimming and J lost 0 bases; unmatched junction nucleotides: 7. Germline V gives CDR1 MNHEY, CDR2 SMNVEV (reference sequence). The CDR3 spans 14 residues.

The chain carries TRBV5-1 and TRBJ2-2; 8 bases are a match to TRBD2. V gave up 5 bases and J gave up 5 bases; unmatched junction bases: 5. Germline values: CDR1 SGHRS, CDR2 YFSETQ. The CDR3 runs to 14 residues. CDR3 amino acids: CASRWASGTGELFF. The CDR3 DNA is TGCGCCAGCAGGTGGGCTAGCGGGACCGGGGAGCTGTTTTTT. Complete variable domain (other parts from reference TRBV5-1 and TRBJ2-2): KAGVTQTPRYLIKTRGQQVTLSCSPISGHRSVSWYQQTPGQGLQFLFEYFSETQRNKGNFPGRFSGRQFSNSRSEMNVSTLELGDSALYLCASRWASGTGELFFGEGSRLTVL.

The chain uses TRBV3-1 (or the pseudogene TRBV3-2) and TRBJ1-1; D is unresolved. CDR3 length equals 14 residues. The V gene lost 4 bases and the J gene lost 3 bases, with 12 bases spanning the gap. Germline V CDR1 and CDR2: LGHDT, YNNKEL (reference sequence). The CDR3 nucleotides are TGTGCCAGCAGCCCTTCAGCAGGTGACACTGAAGCTTTCTTT. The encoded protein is CASSPSAGDTEAFF.

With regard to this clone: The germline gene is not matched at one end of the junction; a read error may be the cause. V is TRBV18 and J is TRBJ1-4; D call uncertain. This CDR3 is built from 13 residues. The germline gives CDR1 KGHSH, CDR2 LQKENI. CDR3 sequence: CASSQQTDEKLFF. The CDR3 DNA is TGTGCCAGCTCACAGCAAACTGATGAAAAACTGTTTTTT.

The CDR3: CASSIGTGGNTIYF. Here the CDR3 DNA reads TGTGCCAGCAGCATCGGGACAGGGGGAAACACCATATATTTT. V is TRBV5-6 and J is TRBJ1-3; 9 bases map to TRBD1. Germline CDR1 reads SGHDT; CDR2 reads YYEEEE. CDR3 length: 14 amino acids. After removal of 4 bases from V and 4 bases from J, the junction contained 3 bases not matched to a gene.

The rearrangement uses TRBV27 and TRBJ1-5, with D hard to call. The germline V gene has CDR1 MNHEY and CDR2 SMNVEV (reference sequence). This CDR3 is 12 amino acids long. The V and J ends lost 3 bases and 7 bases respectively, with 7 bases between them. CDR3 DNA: TGTGCCAGCAGTTTTGTGGGCCAGCCCCAGCATTTT. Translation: CASSFVGQPQHF.

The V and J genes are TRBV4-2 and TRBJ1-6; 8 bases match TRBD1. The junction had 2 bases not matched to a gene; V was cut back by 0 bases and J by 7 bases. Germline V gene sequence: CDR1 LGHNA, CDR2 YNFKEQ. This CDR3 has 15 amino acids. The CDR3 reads CASSQETGGNSPLHF. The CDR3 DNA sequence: TGTGCCAGCAGCCAAGAAACAGGGGGGAATTCACCCCTCCACTTT.

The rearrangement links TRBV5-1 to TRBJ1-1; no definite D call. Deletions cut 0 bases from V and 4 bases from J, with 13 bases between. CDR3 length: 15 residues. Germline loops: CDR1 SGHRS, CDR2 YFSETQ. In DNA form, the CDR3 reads TGCGCCAGCAGCTTGGGCGTGGGCCGTGTCACTGAAGCTTTCTTT. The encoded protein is CASSLGVGRVTEAFF.

Here the CDR3 DNA reads TGTGCCATCAGTGAGCCGGGGGGTAATCAAGATACGCAGTATTTT. Translated: CAISEPGGNQDTQYF. The J gene is TRBJ2-3, the V gene TRBV10-3, with 7 bases matching TRBD2. Germline V gene data show CDR1 as ENHRY and CDR2 as SYGVKD. V shed 2 bases and J 5 bases; nucleotides not matched to a gene: 7. The CDR3 runs 15 residues.

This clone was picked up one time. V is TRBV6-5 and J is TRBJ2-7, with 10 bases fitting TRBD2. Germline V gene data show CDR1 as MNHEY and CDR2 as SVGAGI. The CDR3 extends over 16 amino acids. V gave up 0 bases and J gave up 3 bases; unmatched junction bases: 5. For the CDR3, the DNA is TGTGCCAGCAGTTACTCGACAGCTAGCGGGAGCTACGAGCAGTACTTC. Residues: CASSYSTASGSYEQYF.

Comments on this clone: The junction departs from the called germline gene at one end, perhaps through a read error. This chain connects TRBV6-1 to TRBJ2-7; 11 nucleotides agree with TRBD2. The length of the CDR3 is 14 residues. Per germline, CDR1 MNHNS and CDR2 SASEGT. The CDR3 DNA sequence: TGTGCCAGCAGTGAAGCGCCCCTAGCGGGGGGCCGTCACTTC. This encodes CASSEAPLAGGRHF.

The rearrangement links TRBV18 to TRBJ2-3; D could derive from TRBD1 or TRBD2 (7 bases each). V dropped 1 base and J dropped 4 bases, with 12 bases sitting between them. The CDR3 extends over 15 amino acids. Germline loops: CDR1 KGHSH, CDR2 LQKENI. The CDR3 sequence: CASSPRQGGPDTQYF. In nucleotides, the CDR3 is TGTGCCAGCTCACCACGACAGGGAGGGCCAGATACGCAGTATTTT.

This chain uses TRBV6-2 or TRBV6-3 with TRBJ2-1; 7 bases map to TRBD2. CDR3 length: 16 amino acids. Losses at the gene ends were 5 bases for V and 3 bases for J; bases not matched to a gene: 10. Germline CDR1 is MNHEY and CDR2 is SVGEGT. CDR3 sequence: CASSGDERDHYNEQFF. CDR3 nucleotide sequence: TGTGCCAGCAGTGGCGATGAGCGGGACCACTACAATGAGCAGTTCTTC.

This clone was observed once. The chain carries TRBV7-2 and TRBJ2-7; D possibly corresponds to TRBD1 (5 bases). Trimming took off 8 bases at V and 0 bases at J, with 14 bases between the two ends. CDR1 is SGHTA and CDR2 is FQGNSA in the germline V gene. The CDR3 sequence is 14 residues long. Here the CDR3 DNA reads TGTGCCAGCCGAATGGCCAGGGCCTCCTACGAGCAGTACTTC. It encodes CASRMARASYEQYF. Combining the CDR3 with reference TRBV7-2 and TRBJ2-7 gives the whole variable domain GAGVSQSPSNKVTEKGKDVELRCDPISGHTALYWYRQSLGQGLEFLIYFQGNSAPDKSGLPSDRFSAERTGGSVSTLTIQRTQQEDSAVYLCASRMARASYEQYFGPGTRLTVT.

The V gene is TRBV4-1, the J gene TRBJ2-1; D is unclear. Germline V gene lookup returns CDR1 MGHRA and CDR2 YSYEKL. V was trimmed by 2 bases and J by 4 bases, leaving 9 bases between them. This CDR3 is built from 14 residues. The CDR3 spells CASSQILAYNEQFF. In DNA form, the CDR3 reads TGCGCCAGCAGCCAAATATTAGCTTACAATGAGCAGTTCTTC.

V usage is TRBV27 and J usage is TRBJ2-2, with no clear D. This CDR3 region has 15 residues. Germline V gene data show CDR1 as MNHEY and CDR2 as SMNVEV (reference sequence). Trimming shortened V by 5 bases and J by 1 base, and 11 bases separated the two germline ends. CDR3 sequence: CASSPVRKNTGELFF. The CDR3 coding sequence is TGTGCCAGCAGTCCAGTAAGGAAGAACACCGGGGAGCTGTTTTTT.

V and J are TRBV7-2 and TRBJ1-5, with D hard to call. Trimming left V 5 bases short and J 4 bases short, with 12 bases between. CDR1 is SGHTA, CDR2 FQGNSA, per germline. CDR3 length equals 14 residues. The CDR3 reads CASSQRTGNQPQHF. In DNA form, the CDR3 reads TGTGCCAGCAGCCAACGGACCGGAAATCAGCCCCAGCATTTT.